Sequencing of this T cell receptor beta chain was carried out in a study of T cell responses to AZD1222 COVID-19 vaccine. As to this clone: Its matching antigen is unknown.

Data came from immunoSEQ multiplex PCR; TCRdb stores just in-frame clones and leaves some out. The repertoire holds tens of thousands of clones, around 80% seen once, with roughly 6.6% in the top ten. Findings and caveats of the study: Following two doses of AZD1222, Spike-specific TCR breadth and depth rose.

The source material was peripheral blood, sampled on day 0 of AZD1222 vaccination. This clonotype was sampled from an adult in good health.

The chain's CDR3 is CASSPRGPRSNQPQHF. In DNA, the CDR3 is TGTGCCAGCAGCCCTCGAGGACCGCGAAGCAATCAGCCCCAGCATTTT. The chain couples TRBV3-1 (or the pseudogene TRBV3-2) to TRBJ1-5; D unresolved. The CDR3 runs 16 residues. The V end lost 4 bases, the J end lost 1 base, and 14 bases lay between the germline ends. Per germline, CDR1 LGHDT and CDR2 YNNKEL (reference sequence).